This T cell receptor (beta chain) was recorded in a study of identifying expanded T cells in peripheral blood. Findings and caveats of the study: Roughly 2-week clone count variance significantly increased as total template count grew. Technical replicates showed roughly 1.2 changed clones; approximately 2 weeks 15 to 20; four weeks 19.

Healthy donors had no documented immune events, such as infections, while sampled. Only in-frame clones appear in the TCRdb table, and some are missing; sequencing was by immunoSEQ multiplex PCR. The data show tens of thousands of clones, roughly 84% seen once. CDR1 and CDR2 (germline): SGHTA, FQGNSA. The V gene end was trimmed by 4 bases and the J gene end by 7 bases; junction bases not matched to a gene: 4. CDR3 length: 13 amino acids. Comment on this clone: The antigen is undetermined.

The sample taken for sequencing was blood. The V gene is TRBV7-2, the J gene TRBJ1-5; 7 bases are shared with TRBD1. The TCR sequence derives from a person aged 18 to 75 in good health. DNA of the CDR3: TGTGCCAGCAGCTCACAGGGGTGGCAGCCCCAGCATTTT. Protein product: CASSSQGWQPQHF.